The 9 T cell receptor beta chains reported below all come from one sample, sequenced in a study of spatial heterogeneity in lung cancer. These receptors lack a known antigen. Overall study results and limits: One measure, the expanded intratumoral alpha and beta TCR count, tracked tumor mutation counts.

Time point here: sample taken at primary tumor resection. A single record per CDR3 protein comes from TCRdb applying MiXCR to the 5' RACE reads. Here the sample spans some 10,000 distinct CDR3 sequences, under 6.5% being singletons. Sequenced here: lung tumor tissue, sampled at surgery. The receptors stem from a male donor with early-stage non-small cell lung cancer.

This clonotype showed up many times. Because the library targeted alpha chains, this beta chain is an off-target read whose size means little. This chain joins TRBV5-1 and TRBJ1-6, with 7 bases that match TRBD1. The V segment lost 5 bases and the J segment 6 bases; nucleotides outside the gene matches: 5. CDR1 SGHRS and CDR2 YFSETQ come from the germline V gene. This CDR3 is 14 amino acids long. The CDR3 spells CASRQGMGNSPLHF. DNA of the CDR3: TGCGCCAGCAGACAGGGGATGGGTAATTCACCCCTCCACTTT.

Turning to this clonotype: This beta chain was picked up by a library intended for alpha chains and is off target, so its count carries little meaning. The chain links TRBV4-1 to TRBJ2-3; 7 bases agree with TRBD1. The length of the CDR3 is 16 residues. Germline V gene sequence: CDR1 MGHRA, CDR2 YSYEKL. The trim removed 4 bases at V and 2 bases at J, leaving 9 bases unmatched. This chain's CDR3 is CASSPLRDRDTDTQYF. CDR3 DNA sequence: TGCGCCAGCAGCCCCCTACGGGACAGAGACACAGATACGCAGTATTTT.

This clonotype has at least ten counts. The library was prepared for alpha chains; this beta chain is a stray read, so its frequency means little. CDR3 amino acids: CASSMDRDYGYTF. Written as DNA, the CDR3 is TGCGCCAGCAGTATGGACAGGGACTATGGCTACACCTTC. The chain carries TRBV4-1 and TRBJ1-2; 8 nucleotides match TRBD1. Unmatched junction bases numbered 3, after V lost 6 bases and J lost 3 bases. CDR1 is MGHRA, CDR2 YSYEKL, per germline. The CDR3 runs to 13 residues.

This clonotype turned up a few times. A library prepared for alpha chains yielded this beta chain as an off-target read; its size is of little meaning. The chain links TRBV28 to TRBJ2-7; D could derive from TRBD1 or TRBD2 (5 bases each). The ends were cut back, 3 bases at V and 0 bases at J, with 9 bases in the middle. CDR1 and CDR2 (germline): MDHEN, SYDVKM. The CDR3 is 14 residues long. CDR3 DNA: TGTGCCAGCAGTTTGAGGGGAGTCTCCTACGAGCAGTACTTC. Amino acid sequence: CASSLRGVSYEQYF.

Ten or more counts support this clonotype. This beta chain appears as a stray read in a library generated for alpha chains; its size is not informative. V and J are TRBV20-1 and TRBJ2-2; D call uncertain. Trimming left V 5 bases short and J 7 bases short, with 17 bases between. Germline CDR1 and CDR2: DFQATT and SNEGSKA (reference sequence). CDR3 length: 14 amino acids. In DNA, the CDR3 is TGCAGTGCTTCCCCCACGGTAGGAGTCGGGGAGCTGTTTTTT. Protein: CSASPTVGVGELFF.

As to this clonotype: Since it is a stray read in a library aimed at alpha chains, this beta chain has a size that is not meaningful. The rearrangement links TRBV20-1 to TRBJ2-5; the match to TRBD2 covers 9 bases. Germline-derived CDR1 and CDR2 are DFQATT and SNEGSKA (reference sequence). V lost 7 bases and J lost 1; bases outside the gene matches: 7. This CDR3 is 14 amino acids long. The CDR3 region has the DNA TGCAGTGTAGCCCGTAGCGGGAGCCAAGAGACCCAGTACTTC. Translating gives CSVARSGSQETQYF.

This clonotype occurred many times. The library was prepared for alpha chains; this beta chain is a stray read, so its frequency means little. The chain has TRBV5-1 and TRBJ1-1; D uncertain. The CDR3 loop spans 13 amino acids. V lost 5 bases and J 3 bases, leaving 11 bases between the germline ends. Germline CDR1 reads SGHRS; CDR2 reads YFSETQ. The DNA for the CDR3 is TGCGCCAGCAGTCTCCAGCCGGACACTGAAGCTTTCTTT. Amino acid sequence: CASSLQPDTEAFF.

This clonotype showed up many times. Since it is a stray read in a library aimed at alpha chains, this beta chain has a size that is not meaningful. The rearrangement joins TRBV20-1 to TRBJ2-3; D not resolved. The CDR3 totals 12 residues. CDR1 DFQATT and CDR2 SNEGSKA come from the germline V gene (reference sequence). V lost 1 base, J lost 4 bases, and 6 bases lay in between. The CDR3 DNA reads as TGCAGTGCTAGAGTGATGGCAGATACGCAGTATTTT. Its protein product is CSARVMADTQYF.

This clonotype has at least ten counts. This beta chain appears as a stray read in a library generated for alpha chains; its size is not informative. J is TRBJ2-1 and V is TRBV5-1; 7 positions agree with TRBD1. Germline V gives CDR1 SGHRS, CDR2 YFSETQ. The J segment lost 3 bases and the V segment lost 2 bases, leaving 2 bases of the junction unmatched. This CDR3 has 14 residues. The CDR3 DNA is TGCGCCAGCAGCTTCCGGGACAGCTACAATGAGCAGTTCTTC. Translating it yields CASSFRDSYNEQFF.